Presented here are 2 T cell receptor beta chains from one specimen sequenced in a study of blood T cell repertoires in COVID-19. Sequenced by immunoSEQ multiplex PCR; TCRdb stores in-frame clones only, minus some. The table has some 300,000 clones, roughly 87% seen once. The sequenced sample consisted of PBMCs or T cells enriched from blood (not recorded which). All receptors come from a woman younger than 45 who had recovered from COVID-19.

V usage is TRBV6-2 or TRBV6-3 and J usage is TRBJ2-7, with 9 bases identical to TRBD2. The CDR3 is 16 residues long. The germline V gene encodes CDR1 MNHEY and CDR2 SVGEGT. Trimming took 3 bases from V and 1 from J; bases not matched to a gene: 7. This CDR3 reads CASSYLAGQDSYEQYF. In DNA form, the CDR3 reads TGTGCCAGCAGTTATCTAGCGGGGCAGGATTCCTACGAGCAGTACTTC.

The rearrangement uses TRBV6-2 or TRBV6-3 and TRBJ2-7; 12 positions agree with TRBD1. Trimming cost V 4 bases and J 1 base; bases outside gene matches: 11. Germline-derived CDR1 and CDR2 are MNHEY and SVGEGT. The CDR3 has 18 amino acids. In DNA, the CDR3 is TGTGCCAGCAGTTTGCCGGGACAGGGGGCGTTCAGGTCCTACGAGCAGTACTTC. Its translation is CASSLPGQGAFRSYEQYF.